Presented here are 15 T cell receptor beta chains from one specimen sequenced in a study of T cell responses to AZD1222 COVID-19 vaccine. Assay used: immunoSEQ multiplex PCR; TCRdb lists only in-frame clones, some missing. The top ten hold about 1% of the sample, which has some 180,000 clones, roughly nine tenths seen once. The sequences come from peripheral blood, collected 28 days after the second AZD1222 dose. The origin of the receptors is an adult who received the AZD1222 COVID-19 vaccine.

This chain joins TRBV19 and TRBJ1-1, with 8 nucleotides matching TRBD1. Germline loops: CDR1 LNHDA, CDR2 SQIVND (reference sequence). V was pared by 6 bases and J by 5 bases, with 11 bases of the junction left unmatched. This CDR3 is 15 amino acids long. CDR3 nucleotide sequence: TGTGCCAGTAGGACTGCAGGGGGCGCGGGGACTGAAGCTTTCTTT. This gives the protein CASRTAGGAGTEAFF.

Of note for this clone: Other DNA sequences in this specimen translate into the identical CDR3. The J gene is TRBJ2-3, the V gene TRBV7-9, with D hard to call. Germline CDR1 and CDR2: SEHNR and FQNEAQ (reference sequence). The germline V and J ends were trimmed by 3 bases and 3 bases, with 4 bases remaining between them. This CDR3 region has 12 residues. The CDR3 DNA sequence: TGTGCCAGCAGCTTCTCGACAGATACGCAGTATTTT. Translating it yields CASSFSTDTQYF.

The chain is built from TRBV6-6 and TRBJ2-3, with 9 bases lining up with TRBD1. V was pared by 8 bases and J by 3 bases, with 3 bases of the junction left unmatched. This CDR3 comprises 13 residues. CDR1 is MNHNY and CDR2 is SVGAGI in the germline V gene (reference sequence). The CDR3 here is CASGTGKTDTQYF. CDR3 nucleotides: TGTGCCAGCGGGACAGGGAAGACAGATACGCAGTATTTT.

The CDR3 is CASSIAAGVVDTQYF. In nucleotides, the CDR3 is TGTGCCAGTAGTATAGCGGCGGGGGTGGTTGATACGCAGTATTTT. The V gene is TRBV19, the J gene TRBJ2-3; 7 positions match TRBD2. The CDR3 has 15 residues. The germline CDR1 and CDR2 sequences are LNHDA and SQIVND (reference sequence). Germline trimming cut 1 base from V and 6 bases from J; bases unmatched to any gene: 7. Full variable domain (missing parts from reference TRBV19 and TRBJ2-3): DGGITQSPKYLFRKEGQNVTLSCEQNLNHDAMYWYRQDPGQGLRLIYYSQIVNDFQKGDIAEGYSVSREKKESFPLTVTSAQKNPTAFYLCASSIAAGVVDTQYFGPGTRLTVL.

This chain links TRBV29-1 with TRBJ1-2; 7 nucleotides match TRBD1. Per the germline V gene, CDR1 is SQVTM and CDR2 is ANQGSEA. Trimming at V came to 7 bases and at J to 4 bases, leaving 6 bases not matched to a gene. The CDR3 contains 12 residues. This chain's CDR3 is CSDYRDSYGYTF. The CDR3 nucleotides are TGCAGCGACTACCGGGACAGCTATGGCTACACCTTC.

The CDR3 spells CASSIGDPRVTEAFF. DNA for the CDR3: TGTGCCAGTAGTATAGGGGACCCTAGGGTCACTGAAGCTTTCTTT. The rearrangement links TRBV19 to TRBJ1-1; weak D call: TRBD1 (5 bases). The CDR3 sequence is 15 residues long. V dropped 1 base and J dropped 4 bases, with 13 bases sitting between them. Germline CDR1 and CDR2: LNHDA and SQIVND (reference sequence).

The chain is built from TRBV29-1 and TRBJ1-2; D is unclear. Germline V gives CDR1 SQVTM, CDR2 ANQGSEA. Trimming cost V 1 base and J 7 bases, with 7 bases left between them. CDR3 size: 11 residues. The DNA of the CDR3 is TGCAGCGTTGAAGGTCTGGGTGGCTACACCTTC. It translates to CSVEGLGGYTF.

For this clone: Germline and junction disagree at one end, which may indicate a read error. V and J are TRBV3-1 (or the pseudogene TRBV3-2) and TRBJ1-2; no clear D gene. Germline loops: CDR1 LGHDT, CDR2 YNNKEL (reference sequence). The CDR3 totals 12 residues. This chain's CDR3 is CASSQATFAVAF. The CDR3 DNA reads TGTGCCAGCAGCCAAGCAACCTTCGCTGTAGCCTTC.

The gene calls are TRBV5-8 and TRBJ2-1; 7 bases are shared with TRBD1. The germline CDR1 and CDR2 sequences are SGHTS and YDEGEE. This CDR3 contains 15 residues. Trimming removed 5 bases from V and 6 bases from J; junction bases left unmatched: 11. The CDR3 bases are TGTGCCAGCAGATTTCTCCGGGACAGTCCCAATGAGCAGTTCTTC. It translates to CASRFLRDSPNEQFF.

The genes are TRBV3-1 (or the pseudogene TRBV3-2) and TRBJ2-7; perhaps D is TRBD1 or TRBD2 (6 bases each). The CDR3 covers 18 residues. The ends were cut back, 1 base at V and 0 bases at J, with 19 bases in the middle. Germline V CDR1 and CDR2: LGHDT, YNNKEL (reference sequence). The CDR3 spells CASSQVLDQGGSSYEQYF. CDR3 sequence (DNA): TGTGCCAGCAGCCAAGTCTTGGACCAAGGGGGGAGCTCCTACGAGCAGTACTTC.

This chain links TRBV20-1 with TRBJ2-1; the D is unclear. Germline values: CDR1 DFQATT, CDR2 SNEGSKA (reference sequence). V was cut by 3 bases and J by 9 bases, with 9 bases left in between. CDR3 length: 11 residues. CDR3 nucleotide sequence: TGCAGTGCTAGGCACCGTGGTGAGCAGTTCTTC. Translated, it gives CSARHRGEQFF.

The chain combines TRBV3-1 (or the pseudogene TRBV3-2) with TRBJ2-1; D remains ambiguous. CDR1 and CDR2 from the germline V gene are LGHDT and YNNKEL (reference sequence). The V end lost 1 base, the J end lost 5 bases, and 12 bases lay between the germline ends. This CDR3 region has 15 residues. The CDR3 coding sequence is TGTGCCAGCAGCCAAGGAATAGAATGGAACAATGAGCAGTTCTTC. This codes for CASSQGIEWNNEQFF.

The chain carries TRBV19 and TRBJ1-5; D gene unclear. This CDR3 has 18 amino acids. With 2 bases removed from V and 7 bases from J, the gap between germline ends came to 24 bases. Germline V gene sequence: CDR1 LNHDA, CDR2 SQIVND (reference sequence). The CDR3 reads CASSILWASALGSQPQHF. The CDR3 DNA is TGTGCCAGTAGTATATTGTGGGCATCCGCCCTAGGGAGCCAGCCCCAGCATTTT.

In its sample, this clone was seen a few times. The chain is built from TRBV11-2 and TRBJ2-7; D is uncertain. The germline CDR1 and CDR2 sequences are SGHAT and FQNNGV. CDR3 length: 17 amino acids. V lost 1 base to trimming and J lost 2 bases, with 18 bases between them. Written as DNA, the CDR3 is TGTGCCAGCAGCTTAGCCTCTAGGGCCCGTTCAGCCTACGAGCAGTACTTC. The encoded protein is CASSLASRARSAYEQYF.

The count of this clone is one. V usage is TRBV11-2 and J usage is TRBJ2-7; 7 bases align to TRBD2. V lost 3 bases, J lost 2 bases, and 7 bases stayed unmatched. This CDR3 contains 15 residues. Germline-derived CDR1 and CDR2 are SGHAT and FQNNGV. The CDR3 coding sequence is TGTGCCAGCAGCTTGGGGGTAGCGGGCGCCTACGAGCAGTACTTC. Protein: CASSLGVAGAYEQYF.